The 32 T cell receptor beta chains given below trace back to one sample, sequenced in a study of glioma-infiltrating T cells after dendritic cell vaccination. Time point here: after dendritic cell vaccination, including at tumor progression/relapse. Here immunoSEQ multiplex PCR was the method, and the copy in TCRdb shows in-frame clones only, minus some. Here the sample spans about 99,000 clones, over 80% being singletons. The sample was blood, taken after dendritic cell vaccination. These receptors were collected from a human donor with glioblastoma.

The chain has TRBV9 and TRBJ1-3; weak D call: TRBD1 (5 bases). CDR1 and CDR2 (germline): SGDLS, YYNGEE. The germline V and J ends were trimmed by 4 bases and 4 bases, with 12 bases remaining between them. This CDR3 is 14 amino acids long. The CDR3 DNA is TGTGCCAGCAGCCCCCGTCGACAGGGAAACACCATATATTTT. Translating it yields CASSPRRQGNTIYF.

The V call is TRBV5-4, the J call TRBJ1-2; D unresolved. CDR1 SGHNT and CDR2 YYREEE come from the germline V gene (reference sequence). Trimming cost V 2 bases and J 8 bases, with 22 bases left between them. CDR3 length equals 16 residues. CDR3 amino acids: CASSFVGRHGVLGYTF. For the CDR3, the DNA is TGTGCCAGCAGCTTCGTGGGTCGGCACGGGGTATTGGGCTACACCTTC.

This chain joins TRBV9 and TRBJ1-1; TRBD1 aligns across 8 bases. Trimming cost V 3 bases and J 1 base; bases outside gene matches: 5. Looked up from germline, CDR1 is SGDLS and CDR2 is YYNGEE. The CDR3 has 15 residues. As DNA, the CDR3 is TGTGCCAGCAGCGACCTCAGGGGGCAGAACACTGAAGCTTTCTTT. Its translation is CASSDLRGQNTEAFF.

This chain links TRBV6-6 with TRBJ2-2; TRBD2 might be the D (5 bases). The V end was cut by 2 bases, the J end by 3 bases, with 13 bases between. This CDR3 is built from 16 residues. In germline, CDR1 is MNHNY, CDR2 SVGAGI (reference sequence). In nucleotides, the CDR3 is TGTGCCAGCAGTTACCGCGGGCCGCCCGACACCGGGGAGCTGTTTTTT. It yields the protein CASSYRGPPDTGELFF.

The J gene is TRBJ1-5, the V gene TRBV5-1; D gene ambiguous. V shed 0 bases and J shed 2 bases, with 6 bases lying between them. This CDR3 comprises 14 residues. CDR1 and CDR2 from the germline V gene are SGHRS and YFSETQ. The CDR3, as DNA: TGCGCCAGCAGCTTGGTAGGAGGCAATCAGCCCCAGCATTTT. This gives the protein CASSLVGGNQPQHF.

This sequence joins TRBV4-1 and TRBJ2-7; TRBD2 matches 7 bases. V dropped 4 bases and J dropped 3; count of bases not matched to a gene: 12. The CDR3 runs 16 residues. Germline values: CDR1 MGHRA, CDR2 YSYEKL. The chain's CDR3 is CASSPIYGASGYEQYF. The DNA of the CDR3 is TGCGCCAGCAGCCCTATCTACGGGGCTAGCGGCTACGAGCAGTACTTC.

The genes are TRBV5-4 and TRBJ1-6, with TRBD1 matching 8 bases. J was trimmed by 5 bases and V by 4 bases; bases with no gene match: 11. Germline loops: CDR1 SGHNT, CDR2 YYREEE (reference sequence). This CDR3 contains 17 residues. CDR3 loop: CASSPNPGQVNNSPLHF. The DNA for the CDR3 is TGTGCCAGCAGCCCGAATCCGGGACAGGTGAATAATTCACCCCTCCACTTT.

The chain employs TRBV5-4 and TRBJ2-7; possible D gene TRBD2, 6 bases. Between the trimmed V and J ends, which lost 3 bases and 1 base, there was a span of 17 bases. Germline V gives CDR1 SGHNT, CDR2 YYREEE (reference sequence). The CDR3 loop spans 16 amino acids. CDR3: CASSSTLASPSYEQYF. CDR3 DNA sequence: TGTGCCAGCAGCTCTACCCTAGCGTCCCCTTCCTACGAGCAGTACTTC.

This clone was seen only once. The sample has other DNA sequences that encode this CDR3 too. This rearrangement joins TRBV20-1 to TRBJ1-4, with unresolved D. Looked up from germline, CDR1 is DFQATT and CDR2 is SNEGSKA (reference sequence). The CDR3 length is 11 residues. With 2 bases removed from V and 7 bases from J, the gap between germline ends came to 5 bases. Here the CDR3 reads CSARQAEKLFF. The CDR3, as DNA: TGCAGTGCTAGACAGGCTGAAAAACTGTTTTTT.

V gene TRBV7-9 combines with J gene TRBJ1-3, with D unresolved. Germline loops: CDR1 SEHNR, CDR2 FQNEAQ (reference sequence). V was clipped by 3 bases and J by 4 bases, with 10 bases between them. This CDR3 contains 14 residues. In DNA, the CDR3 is TGTGCCAGCAGCTTCAGTTCCCTCGGAAACACCATATATTTT. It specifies CASSFSSLGNTIYF.

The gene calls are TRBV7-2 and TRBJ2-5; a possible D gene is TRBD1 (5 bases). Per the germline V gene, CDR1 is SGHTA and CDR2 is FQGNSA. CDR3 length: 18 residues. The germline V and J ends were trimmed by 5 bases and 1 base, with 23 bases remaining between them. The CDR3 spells CASSPHGHRSTTQETQYF. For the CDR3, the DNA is TGTGCCAGCAGCCCCCATGGACACCGCTCGACCACCCAAGAGACCCAGTACTTC.

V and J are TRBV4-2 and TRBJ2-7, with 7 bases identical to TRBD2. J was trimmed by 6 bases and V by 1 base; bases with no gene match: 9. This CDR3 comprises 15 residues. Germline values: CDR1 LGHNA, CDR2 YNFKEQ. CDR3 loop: CASSQVGGSRGEQYF. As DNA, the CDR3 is TGTGCCAGCAGCCAAGTAGGCGGGAGTAGGGGCGAGCAGTACTTC.

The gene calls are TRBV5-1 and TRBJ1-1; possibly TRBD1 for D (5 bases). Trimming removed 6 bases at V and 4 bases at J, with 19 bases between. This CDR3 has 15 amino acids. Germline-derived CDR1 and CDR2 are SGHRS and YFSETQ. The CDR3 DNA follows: TGCGCCAGCAATCAACCGGGGGGGGTAAGCACTGAAGCTTTCTTT. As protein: CASNQPGGVSTEAFF.

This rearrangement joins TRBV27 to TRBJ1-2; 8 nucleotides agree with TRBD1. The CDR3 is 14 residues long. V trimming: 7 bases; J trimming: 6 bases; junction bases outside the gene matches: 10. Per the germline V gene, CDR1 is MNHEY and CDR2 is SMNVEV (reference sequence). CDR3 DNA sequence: TGTGCCAGCAAGAACAGGGGGAGGGTGAATGGCTACACCTTC. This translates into CASKNRGRVNGYTF.

The chain's CDR3 is CASSRGVEQYF. The CDR3 nucleotides are TGTGCCAGCAGCCGAGGTGTGGAGCAGTACTTC. The rearrangement links TRBV5-6 to TRBJ2-7, with no clear D. Germline loops: CDR1 SGHDT, CDR2 YYEEEE. V lost 4 bases and J 7 bases, leaving 9 bases between the germline ends. The CDR3 runs to 11 residues.

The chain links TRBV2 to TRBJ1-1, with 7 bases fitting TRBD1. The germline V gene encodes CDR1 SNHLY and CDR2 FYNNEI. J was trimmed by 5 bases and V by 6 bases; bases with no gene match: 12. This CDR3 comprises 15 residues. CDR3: CASRPPGQARTEAFF. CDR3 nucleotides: TGTGCCAGCAGACCTCCCGGACAGGCCCGGACTGAAGCTTTCTTT.

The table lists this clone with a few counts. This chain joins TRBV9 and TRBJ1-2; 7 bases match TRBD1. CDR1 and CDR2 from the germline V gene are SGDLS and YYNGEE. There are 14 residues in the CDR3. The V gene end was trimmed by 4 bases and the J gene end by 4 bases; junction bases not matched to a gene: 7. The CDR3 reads CASSNFGQAYGYTF. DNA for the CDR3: TGTGCCAGCAGCAACTTTGGACAGGCCTATGGCTACACCTTC.

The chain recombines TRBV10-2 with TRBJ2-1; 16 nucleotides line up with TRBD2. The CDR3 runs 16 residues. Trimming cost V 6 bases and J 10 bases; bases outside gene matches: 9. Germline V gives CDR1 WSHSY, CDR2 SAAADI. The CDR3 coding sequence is TGCGCCAGCAGGCGGGGACTAGCGGGAGGGTCGGGGGAGCAGTTCTTC. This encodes CASRRGLAGGSGEQFF.

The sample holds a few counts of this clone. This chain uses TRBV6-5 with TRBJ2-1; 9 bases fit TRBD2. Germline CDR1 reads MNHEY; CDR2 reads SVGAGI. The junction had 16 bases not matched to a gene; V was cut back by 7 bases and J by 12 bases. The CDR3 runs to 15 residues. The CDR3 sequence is CASTPLGGGVIGQFF. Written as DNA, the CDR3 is TGTGCCAGCACCCCCCTGGGCGGGGGGGTCATAGGGCAGTTCTTC.

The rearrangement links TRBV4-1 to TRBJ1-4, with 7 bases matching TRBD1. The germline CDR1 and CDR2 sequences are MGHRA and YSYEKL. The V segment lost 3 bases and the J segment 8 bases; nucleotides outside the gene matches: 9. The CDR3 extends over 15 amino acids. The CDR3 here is CASSQNRGGWEKLFF. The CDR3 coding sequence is TGCGCCAGCAGCCAGAACAGGGGAGGCTGGGAAAAACTGTTTTTT.

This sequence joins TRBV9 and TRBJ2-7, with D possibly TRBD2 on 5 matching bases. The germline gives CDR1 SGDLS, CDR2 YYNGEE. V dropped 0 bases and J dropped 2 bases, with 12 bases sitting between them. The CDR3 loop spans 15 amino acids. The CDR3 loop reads CASSVDPAAPYEQYF. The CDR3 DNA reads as TGTGCCAGCAGCGTAGACCCAGCGGCCCCCTACGAGCAGTACTTC.

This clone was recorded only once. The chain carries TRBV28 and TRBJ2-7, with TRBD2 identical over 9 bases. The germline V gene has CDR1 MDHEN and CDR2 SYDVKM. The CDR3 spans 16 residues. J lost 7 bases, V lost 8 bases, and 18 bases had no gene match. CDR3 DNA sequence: TGTGCCAGCGGGTACTTAAGACTAGCGGACCTCTGGGAGCAGTACTTC. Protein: CASGYLRLADLWEQYF.

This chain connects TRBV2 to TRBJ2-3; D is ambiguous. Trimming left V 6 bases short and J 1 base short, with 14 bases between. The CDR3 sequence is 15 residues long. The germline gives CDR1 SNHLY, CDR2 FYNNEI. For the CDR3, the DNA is TGTGCCAGCAGAGCGTCAATGGGTCGCACAGATACGCAGTATTTT. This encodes CASRASMGRTDTQYF.

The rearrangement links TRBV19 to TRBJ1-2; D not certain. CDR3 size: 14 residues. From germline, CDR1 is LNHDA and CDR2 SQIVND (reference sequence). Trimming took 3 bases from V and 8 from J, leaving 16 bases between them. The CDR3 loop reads CASSIFTSRRGYTF. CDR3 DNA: TGTGCCAGTAGTATTTTTACGTCTCGGCGGGGCTACACCTTC.

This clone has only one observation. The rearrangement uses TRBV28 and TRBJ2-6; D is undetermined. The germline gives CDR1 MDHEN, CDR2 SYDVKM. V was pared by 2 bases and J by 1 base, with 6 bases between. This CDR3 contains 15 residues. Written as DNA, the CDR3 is TGTGCCAGCAGTTTACCTACTTCTGGGGCCAACGTCCTGACTTTC. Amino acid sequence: CASSLPTSGANVLTF. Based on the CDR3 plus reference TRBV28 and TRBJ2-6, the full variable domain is DVKVTQSSRYLVKRTGEKVFLECVQDMDHENMFWYRQDPGLGLRLIYFSYDVKMKEKGDIPEGYSVSREKKERFSLILESASTNQTSMYLCASSLPTSGANVLTFGAGSRLTVL.

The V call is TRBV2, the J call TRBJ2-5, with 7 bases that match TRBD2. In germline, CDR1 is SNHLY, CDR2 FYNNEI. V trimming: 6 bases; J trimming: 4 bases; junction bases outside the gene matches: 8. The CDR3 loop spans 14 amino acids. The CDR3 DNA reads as TGTGCCAGCAGGGACACTAGCGTTGGAGAGACCCAGTACTTC. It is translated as CASRDTSVGETQYF.

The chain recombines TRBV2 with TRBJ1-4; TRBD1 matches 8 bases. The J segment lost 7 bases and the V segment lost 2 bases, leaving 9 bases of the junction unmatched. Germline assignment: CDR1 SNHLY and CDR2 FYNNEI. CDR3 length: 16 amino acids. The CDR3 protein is CASSESHGQGGEKLFF. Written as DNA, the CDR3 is TGTGCCAGCAGTGAATCCCACGGACAGGGAGGTGAAAAACTGTTTTTT.

In nucleotides, the CDR3 is TGTGCCAGCAGCGATTTCGCCGGGATGAGGAATGAGCAGTTCTTC. Translating gives CASSDFAGMRNEQFF. The rearrangement joins TRBV9 to TRBJ2-1, with D perhaps matching TRBD2 (5 bases). The germline V gene encodes CDR1 SGDLS and CDR2 YYNGEE. This CDR3 contains 15 residues. V was pared by 3 bases and J by 7 bases, with 17 bases between.

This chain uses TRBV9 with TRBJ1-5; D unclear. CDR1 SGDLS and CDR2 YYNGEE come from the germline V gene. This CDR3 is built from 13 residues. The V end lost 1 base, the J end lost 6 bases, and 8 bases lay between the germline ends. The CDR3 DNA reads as TGTGCCAGCAGCGTACAGTATACTCAGCCCCAGCATTTT. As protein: CASSVQYTQPQHF.

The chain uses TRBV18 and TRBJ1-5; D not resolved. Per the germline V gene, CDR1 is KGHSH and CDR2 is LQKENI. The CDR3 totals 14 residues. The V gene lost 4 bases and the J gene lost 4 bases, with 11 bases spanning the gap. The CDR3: CASSLPGPNQPQHF. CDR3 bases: TGTGCCAGCTCACTCCCGGGTCCTAATCAGCCCCAGCATTTT.

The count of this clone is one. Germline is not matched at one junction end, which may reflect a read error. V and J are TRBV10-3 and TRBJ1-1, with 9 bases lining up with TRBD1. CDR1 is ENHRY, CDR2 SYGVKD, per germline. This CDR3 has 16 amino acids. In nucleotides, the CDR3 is TGTGCCATCGGTGAGTCGGACAGGGGTTTGAGGACTGAAGCTTTCTTT. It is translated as CAIGESDRGLRTEAFF.

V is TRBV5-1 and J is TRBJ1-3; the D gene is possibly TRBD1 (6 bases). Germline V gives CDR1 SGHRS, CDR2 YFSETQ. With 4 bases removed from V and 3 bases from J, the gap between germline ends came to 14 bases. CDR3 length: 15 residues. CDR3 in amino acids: CASSPTGLGGNTIYF. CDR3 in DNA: TGCGCCAGCAGCCCGACAGGTTTGGGTGGAAACACCATATATTTT.